This T cell receptor beta chain was sequenced in a study of T cell responses to AZD1222 COVID-19 vaccine. The study, taken as a whole, reports: Two doses of AZD1222 preceded a rise in Spike-specific TCR breadth and depth. Nearly half of unique spike-specific TCRs reportedly avoided B.1.351 and B.1.1.7 mutated regions. Donors skewed white British and female; clonal diversity was possibly underestimated. Sampling captured repertoires only after the peak T cell response.

The germline V gene encodes CDR1 KGHSH and CDR2 LQKENI. With 3 bases removed from V and 0 bases from J, the gap between germline ends came to 11 bases. The CDR3 has 16 amino acids. Sequenced by immunoSEQ multiplex PCR; TCRdb stores in-frame clones only, minus some. The repertoire holds about 170,000 clones, with approximately 90% as singletons. With respect to this clone: What it binds is not known.

The chain combines TRBV18 with TRBJ1-4; D possibly corresponds to TRBD1 (5 bases). This receptor was obtained from an adult who received the AZD1222 COVID-19 vaccine. Sequencing used peripheral blood, obtained 28 days after the second AZD1222 dose. CDR3 sequence reads: CASSPRGLPTNEKLFF. The CDR3 nucleotides read TGTGCCAGCTCACCCCGGGGCCTTCCAACTAATGAAAAACTGTTTTTT.